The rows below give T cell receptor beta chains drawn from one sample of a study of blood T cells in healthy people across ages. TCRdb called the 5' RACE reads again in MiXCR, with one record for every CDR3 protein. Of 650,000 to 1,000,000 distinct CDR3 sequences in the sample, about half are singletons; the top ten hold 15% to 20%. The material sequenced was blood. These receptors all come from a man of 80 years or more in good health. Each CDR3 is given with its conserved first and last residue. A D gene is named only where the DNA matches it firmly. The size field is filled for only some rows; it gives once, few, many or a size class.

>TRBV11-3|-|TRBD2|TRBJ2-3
TGTGCCAGCAGCTTGGGACTAGCGGGAGGAAGAGATACGCAGTATTTT
CASSLGLAGGRDTQYF
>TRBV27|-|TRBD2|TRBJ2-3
TGTGCCAGCAGTTTACTCACTGGGACTAGCGGGGTCTACGGCACAGATACGCAGTATTTT
CASSLLTGTSGVYGTDTQYF
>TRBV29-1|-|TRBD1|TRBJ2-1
TGCAGCGTTGAAGCAGGGGGTTTGTCCTACAATGAGCAGTTCTTC
CSVEAGGLSYNEQFF
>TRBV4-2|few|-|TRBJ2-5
TGTGCCAGCAGCCAAAGGTCACTAGTTTCCCCCCAAGAGACCCAGTACTTC
CASSQRSLVSPQETQYF
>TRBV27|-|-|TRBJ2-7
TGTGCCAGCAGTTTAAGGGCAGAGAGCTCCTACGAGCAGTACTTC
CASSLRAESSYEQYF
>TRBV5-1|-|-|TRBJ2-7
TGCGCCAGCAGCTTGGATAACGGGGGCGAGCAGTACTTC
CASSLDNGGEQYF
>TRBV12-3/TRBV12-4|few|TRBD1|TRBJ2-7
TGTGCCAGCAGTTGGGACAGCTACTACGAGCAGTACTTC
CASSWDSYYEQYF
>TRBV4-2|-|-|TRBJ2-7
TGTGCCAGCAGCCAAGGAGAGAGTGTCTCCTACGAGCAGTACTTC
CASSQGESVSYEQYF
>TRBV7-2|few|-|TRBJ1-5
TGTGCCAGCAGCCCGCGAGGGAATAATCAGCCCCAGCATTTT
CASSPRGNNQPQHF
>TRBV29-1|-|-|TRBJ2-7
TGCAGCGTTGCGGACTCCCCAGGCGAGCAGTACTTC
CSVADSPGEQYF
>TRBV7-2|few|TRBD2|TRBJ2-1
TGTGCCAGCAGCAAGGAAGCGGGACTCTACAATGAGCAGTTCTTC
CASSKEAGLYNEQFF
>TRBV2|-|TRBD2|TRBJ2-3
TGTGCCAGCAGGGAGCCCGGGGGGGCGGCAGATACGCAGTATTTT
CASREPGGAADTQYF
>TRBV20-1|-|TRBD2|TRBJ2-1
TGCAGTGCCTACCGCATAGCGGGACAAAACAATGAGCAGTTCTTC
CSAYRIAGQNNEQFF
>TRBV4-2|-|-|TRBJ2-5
TGTGCCAGCAGCCAAGATAGCCAGGTTGGGCAGTACTTC
CASSQDSQVGQYF